The T cell receptor (beta chain) described here comes from a study of radiotherapy plus CTLA-4 blockade in lung cancer. This CDR3 is built from 12 residues. Trimming removed 5 bases at V and 10 bases at J, with 12 bases between. CDR1 SGHAT and CDR2 FQNNGV come from the germline V gene. Only in-frame clones appear in the TCRdb table, and some are missing; sequencing was by immunoSEQ multiplex PCR. The data hold 34,000 or so clones, with around 75% observed a single time. Specimen: peripheral blood, collected from a patient treated with radiotherapy plus ipilimumab. The clonotype comes from a human donor with non-small cell lung cancer that progressed on radiotherapy plus ipilimumab. The rearrangement links TRBV11-2 to TRBJ2-1; D call uncertain. Written as DNA, the CDR3 is TGTGCCAGCAGCCCCCTTAGAAAGGAGCAGTTCTTC. Translating it yields CASSPLRKEQFF.